Listed here are 7 T cell receptor beta chains from one sample, sequenced in a study of a mutant IDH1 vaccine in newly diagnosed glioma. The assay was immunoSEQ multiplex PCR, and TCRdb's table has in-frame clones only and misses some. The top ten hold over 0.7% of the sample, which has about 94,000 clones, approximately 89% seen once. Time point of the sample: week 47, end of study. The investigators gave 300 ug of mutant IDH1 20-mer peptide in each vaccine dose, together with topical imiquimod. These TCRs' antigens remain unknown. The specimen comprised PBMCs, sampled from a glioma patient whose treatment included an IDH1 peptide vaccine. The receptors were sampled from a woman between 45 and 60 years old with glioma.

This chain connects TRBV2 to TRBJ1-5; the D is unclear. V lost 4 bases, J lost 0 bases, and 16 bases lay in between. Germline loops: CDR1 SNHLY, CDR2 FYNNEI. The CDR3 is 17 residues long. The CDR3 DNA follows: TGTGCCAGCAGTGTTGGTTTCTCGTCGGGTAGCAATCAGCCCCAGCATTTT. This encodes CASSVGFSSGSNQPQHF.

The chain's CDR3 is CASQKEGYEQYF. The DNA for the CDR3 is TGTGCCAGCCAGAAAGAGGGGTACGAGCAGTACTTC. The chain employs TRBV7-9 and TRBJ2-7, with D perhaps being TRBD1 or TRBD2 (5 bases each). V was trimmed by 8 bases and J by 4 bases, leaving 12 bases between them. This CDR3 comprises 12 residues. Germline V CDR1 and CDR2: SEHNR, FQNEAQ (reference sequence).

The chain uses TRBV27 and TRBJ2-5; D gene unclear. The germline V gene has CDR1 MNHEY and CDR2 SMNVEV (reference sequence). V lost 6 bases and J lost 0, with 14 bases in between. This CDR3 is built from 15 residues. The DNA for the CDR3 is TGTGCCAGCAGCCCCAAGGCGCTGTACCAAGAGACCCAGTACTTC. This codes for CASSPKALYQETQYF.

Written as DNA, the CDR3 is TGTGCCAGCAGTCCGGACAGGATCTCCTACGAGCAGTACTTC. It codes for CASSPDRISYEQYF. J is TRBJ2-7 and V is TRBV27, with 7 bases fitting TRBD1. Germline assignment: CDR1 MNHEY and CDR2 SMNVEV (reference sequence). With 5 bases clipped from V and 0 bases from J, the junction kept 4 bases outside the gene matches. The CDR3 length is 14 residues.

V is TRBV5-1 and J is TRBJ2-7, with D perhaps matching TRBD1 (6 bases). Per germline, CDR1 SGHRS and CDR2 YFSETQ. CDR3 length: 14 residues. With 1 base removed from V and 6 bases from J, the gap between germline ends came to 14 bases. The DNA of the CDR3 is TGCGCCAGCAGCTTGTCTGGGGACACCCTCGAGCAGTACTTC. This codes for CASSLSGDTLEQYF.

This rearrangement joins TRBV5-6 to TRBJ1-1, with 7 bases that match TRBD1. The germline V gene has CDR1 SGHDT and CDR2 YYEEEE. V shed 1 base, J shed 1 base, and the junction held 4 bases outside the gene matches. This CDR3 has 15 amino acids. The CDR3 DNA sequence: TGTGCCAGCAGCTTGTGGGCAGGGGGGAACACTGAAGCTTTCTTT. Its protein product is CASSLWAGGNTEAFF.

The chain joins TRBV4-1 to TRBJ2-7, with D possibly matching TRBD2 (5 bases). Trimming removed 0 bases from V and 4 bases from J, with 10 bases in between. The CDR3 loop spans 14 amino acids. The V gene's germline CDR1 is MGHRA and CDR2 YSYEKL. The CDR3 DNA reads TGCGCCAGCAGCCAAGAGGACTGGGCATACGAGCAGTACTTC. Translation gives CASSQEDWAYEQYF.